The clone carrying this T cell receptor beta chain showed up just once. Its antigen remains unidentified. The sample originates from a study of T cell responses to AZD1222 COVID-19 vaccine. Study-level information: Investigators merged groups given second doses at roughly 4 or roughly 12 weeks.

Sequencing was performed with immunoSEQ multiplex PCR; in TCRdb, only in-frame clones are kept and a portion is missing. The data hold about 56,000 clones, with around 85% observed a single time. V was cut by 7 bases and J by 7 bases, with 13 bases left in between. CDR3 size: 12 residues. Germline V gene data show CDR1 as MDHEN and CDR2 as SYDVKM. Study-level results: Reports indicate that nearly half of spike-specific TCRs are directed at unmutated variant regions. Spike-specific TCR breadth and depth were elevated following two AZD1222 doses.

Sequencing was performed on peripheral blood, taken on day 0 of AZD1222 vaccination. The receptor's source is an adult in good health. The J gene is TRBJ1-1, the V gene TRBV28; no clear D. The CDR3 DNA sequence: TGTGCCAGCAAGGCAGACCCCTATGAAGCTTTCTTT. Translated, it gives CASKADPYEAFF.